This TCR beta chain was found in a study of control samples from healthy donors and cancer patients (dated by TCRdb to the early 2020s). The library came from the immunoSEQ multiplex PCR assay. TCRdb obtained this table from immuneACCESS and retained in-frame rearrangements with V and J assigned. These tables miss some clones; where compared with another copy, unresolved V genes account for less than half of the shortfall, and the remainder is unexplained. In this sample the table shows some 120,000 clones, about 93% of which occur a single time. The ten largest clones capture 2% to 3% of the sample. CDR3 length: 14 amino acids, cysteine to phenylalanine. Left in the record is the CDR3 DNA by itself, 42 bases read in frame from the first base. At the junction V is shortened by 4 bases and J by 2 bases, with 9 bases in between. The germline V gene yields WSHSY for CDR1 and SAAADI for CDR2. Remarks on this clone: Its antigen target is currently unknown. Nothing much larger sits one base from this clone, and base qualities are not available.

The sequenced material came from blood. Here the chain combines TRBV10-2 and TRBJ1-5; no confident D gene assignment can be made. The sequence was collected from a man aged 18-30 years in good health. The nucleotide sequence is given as TGCGCCAGCAGTGCCCGTGAGGGCAATCAGCCCCAGCATTTT. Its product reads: CASSAREGNQPQHF.